The rows below give T cell receptor beta chains drawn from one sample of a study of vaccination and CD4 T cells after COVID-19. One entry per CDR3 protein, called by TCRdb with MiXCR from the PCR reads. The data contain fewer than 15,000 distinct CDR3 sequences, approximately 55% of them singletons. Antigens of these TCRs are unknown. Sequences were derived from CD4+ T cells from blood, cultured in vitro, sampled before SARS-CoV-2 vaccination. The receptors here all came from a human donor who had recovered from COVID-19. CDR3s include the opening cysteine and the closing phenylalanine or tryptophan. The D gene is left open where the match is weak. Rows may omit the clone size; those that give it use once, few, many or a size class.

j_gene: TRBJ1-2
abundance: few
d_gene: TRBD1
v_gene: TRBV6-1
CDR3aa: CASSLTGTERYGYTF
CDR3nt: TGTGCCAGCAGTCTGACCGGGACAGAACGATATGGCTACACCTTC

j_gene: TRBJ1-5
abundance: -
d_gene: -
v_gene: TRBV7-2
CDR3aa: CASSFPNQPQHF
CDR3nt: TGTGCCAGCAGCTTCCCTAATCAGCCCCAGCATTTT

j_gene: TRBJ1-1
abundance: few
d_gene: -
v_gene: TRBV20-1
CDR3aa: CSARDPGVQGGAEAFF
CDR3nt: TGCAGTGCTAGAGACCCAGGGGTCCAGGGTGGGGCTGAAGCTTTCTTT

j_gene: TRBJ2-7
abundance: -
d_gene: -
v_gene: TRBV28
CDR3aa: CASSFLAYEQYF
CDR3nt: TGTGCCAGCAGTTTCCTAGCCTACGAGCAGTACTTC

j_gene: TRBJ2-5
abundance: few
d_gene: -
v_gene: TRBV20-1
CDR3aa: CSQRAGTGGTQYF
CDR3nt: TGCAGCCAACGGGCAGGGACGGGCGGGACCCAGTACTTC

j_gene: TRBJ2-5
abundance: few
d_gene: -
v_gene: TRBV20-1
CDR3aa: CSARDPKGKTQYF
CDR3nt: TGCAGTGCTAGAGATCCGAAGGGAAAGACCCAGTACTTC

j_gene: TRBJ2-2
abundance: -
d_gene: -
v_gene: TRBV18
CDR3aa: CATRGDGELFF
CDR3nt: TGTGCCACCCGGGGAGACGGGGAGCTGTTTTTT

j_gene: TRBJ1-5
abundance: -
d_gene: -
v_gene: TRBV4-1
CDR3aa: CASSQSLDRNQPQHF
CDR3nt: TGCGCCAGCAGCCAAAGTCTAGATCGCAATCAGCCCCAGCATTTT

j_gene: TRBJ1-5
abundance: few
d_gene: -
v_gene: TRBV19
CDR3aa: CASSGLGNQPQHF
CDR3nt: TGTGCCAGTAGTGGGTTGGGCAATCAGCCCCAGCATTTT

j_gene: TRBJ2-1
abundance: few
d_gene: -
v_gene: TRBV4-1
CDR3aa: CASSHEGGGEQFF
CDR3nt: TGCGCCAGCAGCCACGAGGGGGGGGGTGAGCAGTTCTTC

j_gene: TRBJ2-5
abundance: -
d_gene: TRBD1
v_gene: TRBV28
CDR3aa: CASSSFRDRGTKTQYF
CDR3nt: TGTGCCAGCAGTTCTTTCCGGGACAGGGGGACAAAGACCCAGTACTTC

j_gene: TRBJ2-2
abundance: -
d_gene: -
v_gene: TRBV28
CDR3aa: CASSFQTPNTGELFF
CDR3nt: TGTGCCAGCAGTTTTCAGACACCGAACACCGGGGAGCTGTTTTTT

j_gene: TRBJ2-1
abundance: -
d_gene: -
v_gene: TRBV6-5
CDR3aa: CASSLAAYNEQFF
CDR3nt: TGTGCCAGCAGTTTGGCAGCCTACAATGAGCAGTTCTTC

j_gene: TRBJ1-5
abundance: -
d_gene: TRBD1
v_gene: TRBV20-1
CDR3aa: CSAGTGGNQPQHF
CDR3nt: TGCAGTGCTGGGACAGGGGGCAATCAGCCCCAGCATTTT

j_gene: TRBJ1-6
abundance: medium-sized
d_gene: -
v_gene: TRBV20-1
CDR3aa: CSAPTGTGNSPLHF
CDR3nt: TGCAGTGCTCCTACCGGGACTGGTAATTCACCCCTCCACTTT

j_gene: TRBJ2-3
abundance: -
d_gene: TRBD2
v_gene: TRBV27
CDR3aa: CATQRAGGTDTQYF
CDR3nt: TGTGCCACCCAGCGGGCGGGAGGCACAGATACGCAGTATTTT

j_gene: TRBJ2-3
abundance: -
d_gene: -
v_gene: TRBV12-3/TRBV12-4
CDR3aa: CASSKGLPTDTQYF
CDR3nt: TGTGCCAGCAGCAAGGGACTTCCAACAGATACGCAGTATTTT

j_gene: TRBJ2-7
abundance: few
d_gene: -
v_gene: TRBV20-1
CDR3aa: CSASSRGYQQYF
CDR3nt: TGCAGTGCTAGTTCCAGGGGTTACCAGCAGTACTTC

j_gene: TRBJ2-3
abundance: few
d_gene: TRBD2
v_gene: TRBV20-1
CDR3aa: CSATGLAGGADTQYF
CDR3nt: TGCAGTGCTACAGGACTAGCGGGCGGCGCAGATACGCAGTATTTT